The clone carrying this T cell receptor (beta chain) showed up just a few times. Participants had chemo-refractory metastatic non-small-cell lung cancer and were treated with focal radiation plus ipilimumab CTLA-4 blockade. The germline V gene encodes CDR1 MRHNA and CDR2 SNTAGT. The CDR3 sequence is 13 residues long. V was pared by 3 bases and J by 3 bases, with 8 bases between. Assay used: immunoSEQ multiplex PCR; TCRdb lists only in-frame clones, some missing. The table lists some 94,000 clones, around 84% of them singletons. The data derive from a study of radiotherapy plus CTLA-4 blockade in lung cancer. Study-level background: 15% to 20% of enrolled patients responded objectively, and around 30% had disease control.

The input for sequencing was peripheral blood, taken from a patient treated with radiotherapy plus ipilimumab. This sequence joins TRBV6-4 and TRBJ1-1; D gene unclear. The TCR sequence derives from a human donor with non-small cell lung cancer that progressed on radiotherapy plus ipilimumab. CDR3 amino acids: CASSEGPYTEAFF. CDR3 bases: TGTGCCAGCAGTGAAGGGCCCTACACTGAAGCTTTCTTT.